These T cell receptor beta chains were read from a single sample in a study of early T cells in non-severe SARS-CoV-2 infection. TCRdb processed the 5' RACE reads anew with MiXCR; each CDR3 protein has one entry. The sample consists of some 120,000 distinct CDR3 sequences, approximately 15% of them appearing once. The specimen was whole blood. These TCRs come from an adult who was a healthcare worker with PCR-confirmed SARS-CoV-2 infection or an uninfected control (not recorded which). Each CDR3 is given with its conserved first and last residue. D genes are given only for firm matches. Where a row states a size, it is once, few, many or the class of an expanded clone; other rows omit it.

size	D	V	J	DNA	CDR3
many	.	TRBV27	TRBJ2-2	TGTGCCAGCAGTTTAGGACAGAAGGTAGCCGGGGAGCTGTTTTTT	CASSLGQKVAGELFF
.	TRBD2	TRBV7-9	TRBJ2-1	TGTGCCAGCAGCTTAGATAGCGGGGTGATCCACAATGAGCAGTTCTTC	CASSLDSGVIHNEQFF
.	TRBD2	TRBV5-4	TRBJ2-1	TGTGCCAGCAGCTCGGGACTAGCGGGGGGAGGAGGCAATGAGCAGTTCTTC	CASSSGLAGGGGNEQFF
.	TRBD1	TRBV30	TRBJ2-2	TGTGCTACAGACAGGGATGACACCGGGGAGCTGTTTTTT	CATDRDDTGELFF
few	.	TRBV7-6	TRBJ2-2	TGTGCCAGCAGCCCAGGACATATTACCGGGGAGCTGTTTTTT	CASSPGHITGELFF
.	.	TRBV5-5	TRBJ1-6	TGTGCCAGCAGCTCACCCAGCTCACCCCTCCACTTT	CASSSPSSPLHF
.	.	TRBV6-2/TRBV6-3	TRBJ2-4	TGTGCCAGCAGTTACGATGGTTTTTCCAAAAACATTCAGTACTTC	CASSYDGFSKNIQYF
few	.	TRBV6-2/TRBV6-3	TRBJ2-7	TGTGCCAGCAGTTACCCCCAGGCCTACGAGCAGTACTTC	CASSYPQAYEQYF
few	TRBD2	TRBV30	TRBJ2-1	TGTGCCTGGAGTAAACTAGCGAATGAGCAGTTCTTC	CAWSKLANEQFF
many	.	TRBV15	TRBJ2-5	TGTGCCACCAGCAGCAACCGGGACACTCAAGAGACCCAGTACTTC	CATSSNRDTQETQYF
once	.	TRBV29-1	TRBJ2-7	TGCAGCACACGGGACACGTCCTACGAGCAGTACTTC	CSTRDTSYEQYF
.	TRBD1	TRBV18	TRBJ2-6	TGTGCCAGCTCACCCCGAGCCGGACAGGGAAGCTCTGGGGCCAACGTCCTGACTTTC	CASSPRAGQGSSGANVLTF
once	.	TRBV3-1	TRBJ2-7	TGTGCCAGCAGCCAAATTCGTTGGGGCGAGCAGTACTTC	CASSQIRWGEQYF
many	TRBD2	TRBV4-1	TRBJ2-1	TGCGCCAGCAGCCCCGGGACTAGCGGGGGACGTTACAATGAGCAGTTCTTC	CASSPGTSGGRYNEQFF